One and the same sample provided the 3 T cell receptor beta chains below, sequenced in a study of patients and donors after allogeneic stem cell transplantation. TCRdb recomputed calls from the RT-PCR reads with MiXCR, one row per CDR3 protein. The data contain 15,000 or so distinct CDR3 sequences, 25% to 30% of them seen just once; the ten biggest clones take up approximately 40%. Sequencing used blood, either unsorted or a sorted T cell fraction (not recorded which). Receptor source: a human donor who was either an allogeneic HSCT recipient or a stem cell or donor lymphocyte infusion donor (not recorded which). It is not recorded whose cells these are; they may come from a transplant donor.

This clonotype was seen ten or more times. This rearrangement joins TRBV2 to TRBJ1-5, with 9 bases lining up with TRBD1. Germline assignment: CDR1 SNHLY and CDR2 FYNNEI. The CDR3 extends over 14 amino acids. The J segment lost 4 bases and the V segment lost 6 bases, leaving 4 bases of the junction unmatched. The CDR3 spells CASRDRGRNQPQHF. In DNA form, the CDR3 reads TGTGCCAGCAGGGACAGGGGAAGGAATCAGCCCCAGCATTTT.

V is TRBV6-5 and J is TRBJ2-2; D is possibly TRBD2 (7 bases). Trimming took off 3 bases at V and 7 bases at J, with 12 bases between the two ends. The CDR3 length is 14 residues. Germline-derived CDR1 and CDR2 are MNHEY and SVGAGI. The CDR3 DNA is TGTGCCAGCAGTTATGGCGGGGGCAGCGGGGAGCTGTTTTTT. Its translation: CASSYGGGSGELFF.

V and J are TRBV20-1 and TRBJ1-4; D perhaps matches TRBD1 (6 bases). With 6 bases removed from V and 5 bases from J, the gap between germline ends came to 13 bases. Germline V gene lookup returns CDR1 DFQATT and CDR2 SNEGSKA (reference sequence). The CDR3 loop spans 13 amino acids. CDR3 protein: CSAPQGVNEKLFF. DNA for the CDR3: TGCAGTGCCCCACAGGGTGTCAATGAAAAACTGTTTTTT.